The 5 T cell receptor beta chains below all came from one sample that was sequenced in a study of OX40 agonist ivuxolimab in advanced cancers. The library was generated by the immunoSEQ multiplex PCR assay. TCRdb took this table from immuneACCESS and kept in-frame rearrangements with V and J called. Such tables lack part of the clones; where checked against another copy, unresolved V genes explain under half of the gap, and the rest is unexplained. Recorded for this sample are tens of thousands of clones; 85% of them occurred a single time. The ten largest make up 1.5% to 2% of the sample. The input for sequencing was CD4+ or CD8+ T cells sorted from blood, taken in a trial of the OX40 agonist ivuxolimab. The receptors shown here come from an adult with an advanced solid tumor such as melanoma, head and neck, liver or kidney cancer.

In the case of this clone: Sequence at one end of the junction differs from germline and may be a read error. DNA of the CDR3: TGTGCCAGCAGCCCCAGGGGACAGGGTAATTCACCCTTCCACTTT. Protein sequence: CASSPRGQGNSPFHF. V and J are TRBV13 and TRBJ1-6; 9 positions match TRBD1. The CDR3 has 15 residues. Germline V lookup: CDR1 PRHDT, CDR2 FYEKMQ (reference sequence).

V usage is TRBV7-9 and J usage is TRBJ1-4, with a tentative D call TRBD1 (6 bases). Germline CDR1 reads SEHNR; CDR2 reads FQNEAQ (reference sequence). V lost 1 base and J 5 bases, leaving 17 bases between the germline ends. The CDR3 is 17 residues long. CDR3 coding DNA: TGTGCCAGCAGCTTAGTAACAGGGCTTTCCTCAAATGAAAAACTGTTTTTT. Its translation is CASSLVTGLSSNEKLFF.

This sequence joins TRBV7-3 and TRBJ1-2, with 10 bases identical to TRBD1. Unmatched junction bases numbered 6, after V lost 5 bases and J lost 6 bases. This CDR3 is built from 14 residues. Germline CDR1 SGHTA, CDR2 FQGTGA. In DNA form, the CDR3 reads TGTGCCAGCAGCCCAGGGACAGGGGCGGATGGCTACACCTTC. This gives the protein CASSPGTGADGYTF. Complete variable domain (other parts from reference TRBV7-3 and TRBJ1-2): GAGVSQTPSNKVTEKGKYVELRCDPISGHTALYWYRQSLGQGPEFLIYFQGTGAADDSGLPNDRFFAVRPEGSVSTLKIQRTERGDSAVYLCASSPGTGADGYTFGSGTRLTVV.

The rearrangement joins TRBV29-1 to TRBJ1-4; 9 nucleotides agree with TRBD1. The germline gives CDR1 SQVTM, CDR2 ANQGSEA. The junction had 4 bases not matched to a gene; V was cut back by 7 bases and J by 1 base. CDR3 length: 14 residues. The CDR3 is CSAGTGRTNEKLFF. The CDR3 DNA sequence: TGCAGCGCCGGGACAGGGCGAACTAATGAAAAACTGTTTTTT.

This sequence joins TRBV7-2 and TRBJ2-5; the D gene is possibly TRBD1 (6 bases). CDR3 length: 14 residues. V was shortened by 5 bases and J by 5 bases, with 15 bases between the two germline ends. CDR1 is SGHTA, CDR2 FQGNSA, per germline. CDR3 sequence reads: CASSLTGGRETQYF. The CDR3 DNA reads TGTGCCAGCAGCCTGACAGGAGGAAGGGAGACCCAGTACTTC.